This T cell receptor beta chain is drawn from a study of blood T cell repertoires in COVID-19. Study summary: COVID-19 samples, acute and convalescent, were from the United States, Italy and Spain. The cDNA or gDNA used as material had been derived from T cells, B-cell-depleted T cells, or PBMCs.

Original processing notes: Amplification of reference gene primers was used by the study to estimate nucleated cell counts. The method was immunoSEQ multiplex PCR; TCRdb's version includes in-frame clones alone and lacks a portion of them. V and J calls and clone size are as listed in that table; D and trimming were resolved from the DNA. The table includes about 150,000 clones, about 73% detected once. Per germline, CDR1 GTSNPN and CDR2 SVGIG (reference sequence). J lost 4 bases, V lost 5 bases, and 4 bases had no gene match. The CDR3 loop spans 13 amino acids. The sequenced sample was peripheral blood. This receptor was identified in a man older than 75 with acute or convalescent COVID-19. The chain joins TRBV30 to TRBJ1-3, with 8 positions matching TRBD1. The CDR3: CAWLRTGGNTIYF. CDR3 DNA: TGTGCCTGGCTTCGGACAGGGGGAAACACCATATATTTT. Looking up the rest from reference TRBV30 and TRBJ1-3 gives the full variable domain: SQTIHQWPATLVQPVGSPLSLECTVEGTSNPNLYWYRQAAGRGLQLLFYSVGIGQISSEVPQNLSASRPQDRQFILSSKKLLLSDSGFYLCAWLRTGGNTIYFGEGSWLTVV.